The 15 T cell receptor beta chains reported below all come from one sample, sequenced in a study of blood T cells in healthy people across ages. Using a J-beta primer mix together with a sample-barcoded 5' primer, a second PCR was run for roughly 6 to 12 cycles. TCRdb independently ran MiXCR on the 5' RACE reads; one entry per CDR3 protein. This sample carries about 1.8 million distinct CDR3 sequences, 49% of them seen once, and the ten largest clones take around 2.1%. The specimen sequenced was blood. The receptor source for this set is a woman aged 35 to 49 in good health.

The chain links TRBV20-1 to TRBJ2-7; 7 bases align to TRBD1. The CDR3 covers 13 residues. Germline CDR1 is DFQATT and CDR2 is SNEGSKA (reference sequence). With V trimmed by 6 bases and J by 6 bases, 11 bases remained unmatched. The CDR3 region is CSARTGSRSEQYF. CDR3 coding DNA: TGCAGTGCCCGGACAGGCAGCCGCTCCGAGCAGTACTTC.

V usage is TRBV27 and J usage is TRBJ2-1; maybe TRBD1 (6 bases). CDR3 length equals 15 residues. Trimming left V 0 bases short and J 8 bases short, with 14 bases between. Germline V gene sequence: CDR1 MNHEY, CDR2 SMNVEV (reference sequence). CDR3 in amino acids: CASSLSGGIGDEQFF. CDR3 DNA sequence: TGTGCCAGCAGTTTATCAGGGGGAATAGGGGATGAGCAGTTCTTC.

This clonotype was seen a few times. V and J are TRBV20-1 and TRBJ2-3; D is perhaps TRBD1 (5 bases). The CDR3 length is 15 residues. CDR1 and CDR2 (germline): DFQATT, SNEGSKA (reference sequence). Trimming pared 0 bases from V and 2 bases from J, leaving 12 bases between. CDR3 residues: CSAREHMGHTDTQYF. The CDR3, as DNA: TGCAGTGCTAGAGAGCATATGGGGCACACAGATACGCAGTATTTT.

The V gene is TRBV3-1, the J gene TRBJ2-5; tentative D call: TRBD1 (6 bases). V gave up 0 bases and J gave up 11 bases, with 22 bases separating them. This CDR3 has 16 residues. Germline V gene data show CDR1 as LGHDT and CDR2 as YNNKEL (reference sequence). The CDR3 coding sequence is TGTGCCAGCAGCCAAGAAACCGGGACACCTTACAATGAGCAGTACTTC. Its protein is CASSQETGTPYNEQYF.

This clonotype was recorded a few times. The V and J genes are TRBV7-2 and TRBJ1-6; a weak D match, TRBD1 (6 bases). Per the germline V gene, CDR1 is SGHTA and CDR2 is FQGNSA. V was shortened by 3 bases and J by 10 bases, with 16 bases between the two germline ends. This CDR3 is built from 15 residues. The CDR3 sequence: CASSFNRAGESPLHF. The CDR3 DNA reads TGTGCCAGCAGCTTTAACAGGGCGGGTGAATCACCCCTCCACTTT.

About this clonotype: Its ends do not fully match the called genes, so a read error is possible. The genes are TRBV28 and TRBJ2-3; 8 bases map to TRBD2. Germline V lookup: CDR1 MDHEN, CDR2 SYDVKM. This CDR3 comprises 15 residues. The CDR3 DNA sequence: TGTGCCAGCAGTCCCCGGGAGGGGTTCGCAGAGACGCGGTATTTT. As protein: CASSPREGFAETRYF.

This clonotype was seen many times. This rearrangement joins TRBV7-2 to TRBJ2-1; the match to TRBD1 covers 7 bases. V lost 4 bases to trimming and J lost 5 bases; unmatched junction nucleotides: 11. The CDR3 runs 16 residues. Germline-derived CDR1 and CDR2 are SGHTA and FQGNSA. DNA for the CDR3: TGTGCCAGCAGCTCCTACTTGGGACAGACAAACAATGAGCAGTTCTTC. This encodes CASSSYLGQTNNEQFF.

The genes are TRBV12-3 or TRBV12-4 and TRBJ2-3; possibly TRBD2 for D (5 bases). CDR3 size: 15 residues. V lost 4 bases and J lost 10, with 21 bases in between. As DNA, the CDR3 is TGTGCCAGCAGTTCCTACAGAGGGAGCACGGATGCGCAGTATTTT. Translated: CASSSYRGSTDAQYF.

This clonotype was seen a few times. J is TRBJ2-3 and V is TRBV7-2, with 8 bases aligning to TRBD2. With V trimmed by 0 bases and J by 5 bases, 4 bases remained unmatched. From germline, CDR1 is SGHTA and CDR2 FQGNSA. The CDR3 is 15 amino acids. The CDR3 coding sequence is TGTGCCAGCAGCTTAGCGGCGGGGGGAGAAGATACGCAGTATTTT. Residues: CASSLAAGGEDTQYF.

This clonotype has only a few counts. In DNA, the CDR3 is TGTGCCAGCAGCTTCGTGACATTAGGAGAGACCCAGTACTTC. It codes for CASSFVTLGETQYF. This chain links TRBV7-2 with TRBJ2-5, with unresolved D. V lost 3 bases to trimming and J lost 4 bases, with 12 bases between them. Germline V CDR1 and CDR2: SGHTA, FQGNSA. The CDR3 is made up of 14 amino acids. The complete variable domain, with remaining parts taken from reference TRBV7-2 and TRBJ2-5, reads GAGVSQSPSNKVTEKGKDVELRCDPISGHTALYWYRQSLGQGLEFLIYFQGNSAPDKSGLPSDRFSAERTGGSVSTLTIQRTQQEDSAVYLCASSFVTLGETQYFGPGTRLLVL.

The CDR3 DNA follows: TGTGCCAGCACCGATTACAGGGGTGGTGAGCAGTTCTTC. Translation: CASTDYRGGEQFF. The chain carries TRBV2 and TRBJ2-1; 7 positions match TRBD1. Trimming removed 7 bases from V and 9 bases from J; junction bases left unmatched: 9. Germline CDR1 and CDR2: SNHLY and FYNNEI. The CDR3 is 13 amino acids.

This rearrangement joins TRBV28 to TRBJ2-7; the D is unclear. Near its end, the DNA agrees better with TRBJ2-5, so the J call may be wrong. The germline V gene encodes CDR1 MDHEN and CDR2 SYDVKM. The CDR3 consists of 14 residues. CDR3 loop: CASEPGRLGETQYF. Here the CDR3 DNA reads TGTGCCAGCGAACCGGGCCGCCTAGGGGAGACCCAGTACTTC.

The chain joins TRBV5-6 to TRBJ2-7, with 9 bases fitting TRBD1. Unmatched junction bases numbered 7, after V lost 3 bases and J lost 6 bases. Germline V gives CDR1 SGHDT, CDR2 YYEEEE. This CDR3 is built from 14 residues. This CDR3 is CASSSTGGLGEQYF. In DNA form, the CDR3 reads TGTGCCAGCAGCTCGACAGGGGGATTGGGCGAGCAGTACTTC. The full variable domain, in which reference TRBV5-6 and TRBJ2-7 provide the parts outside the CDR3, is DAGVTQSPTHLIKTRGQQVTLRCSPKSGHDTVSWYQQALGQGPQFIFQYYEEEERQRGNFPDRFSGHQFPNYSSELNVNALLLGDSALYLCASSSTGGLGEQYFGPGTRLTVT.

V and J are TRBV24-1 and TRBJ2-6; 7 nucleotides line up with TRBD2. V dropped 4 bases and J dropped 4; count of bases not matched to a gene: 6. The CDR3 sequence is 16 residues long. The germline CDR1 and CDR2 sequences are KGHDR and SFDVKD. The CDR3 region is CATSDPGLEGANVLTF. In DNA, the CDR3 is TGTGCCACCAGTGACCCCGGACTAGAGGGGGCCAACGTCCTGACTTTC.

DNA for the CDR3: TGCAGCGTTGAACAGGGCGGATACGAGCAGTTCTTC. It specifies CSVEQGGYEQFF. V gene TRBV29-1 combines with J gene TRBJ2-1, with D possibly being TRBD1 (5 bases). Germline V gene sequence: CDR1 SQVTM, CDR2 ANQGSEA. The V end lost 2 bases, the J end lost 10 bases, and 12 bases lay between the germline ends. There are 12 residues in the CDR3.